This TCR beta chain was observed in a study of shared clonotypes between healthy human individuals. Study-wide results and limits: Clonotypes shared by all four sorted-subset donors had higher generation probabilities than non-shared clonotypes.

Some clones are missing from TCRdb's copy, which holds only in-frame ones; the method was immunoSEQ multiplex PCR. Among roughly 1,000,000 clones listed, approximately 78% were seen once. CDR3 length equals 16 residues. Trimming cost V 5 bases and J 4 bases; bases outside gene matches: 9. In germline, CDR1 is SGHTA, CDR2 FQGNSA. Notes on this clone: Its matching antigen is unknown.

This chain connects TRBV7-2 to TRBJ2-2, with TRBD2 matching over 8 bases. The specimen was memory CD4+ T cells from PBMCs. Indicated subset: CD45RA-negative fraction. This TCR was recovered from a man aged 18 to 30 in good health. Some clones in this sample may be carry-over from other donors' samples. Here the CDR3 reads CASSGRAGATTGELFF. The CDR3 DNA reads TGTGCCAGCAGCGGGAGAGCGGGAGCAACCACCGGGGAGCTGTTTTTT. The full variable domain, completed using reference TRBV7-2 and TRBJ2-2, is GAGVSQSPSNKVTEKGKDVELRCDPISGHTALYWYRQSLGQGLEFLIYFQGNSAPDKSGLPSDRFSAERTGGSVSTLTIQRTQQEDSAVYLCASSGRAGATTGELFFGEGSRLTVL.